The source of this T cell receptor (beta chain) is a study of CD8+ T cells in alopecia areata (dated by TCRdb to 2017 to 2018). Background for the entire study: The treated patients took part in an open-label pilot trial in which moderate-to-severe alopecia areata was treated with oral tofacitinib at 5 to 10 mg twice daily. Patients received tofacitinib for 6 to 18 months and were then followed off drug for 6 months to check for delayed response and recurrence. High-throughput TCRbeta sequencing was used to examine T cell clonal expansion in alopecia areata in both the C3H/HeJ mouse model and human patients. Human TCRbeta sequencing covered scalp tissue and sorted CD4+ and CD8+ peripheral blood T cells from patchy and totalis/universalis alopecia areata patients and healthy controls. Patients on tofacitinib were biopsied at baseline and after 4 and 24 weeks of treatment, and several of the patients also had a later scalp biopsy. Scalp clonality was compared across normal scalp (n=4), patchy alopecia areata scalp (n=8), and alopecia totalis/universalis scalp (n=8). RNA came from the PAXgene miRNA kit for fixed scalp, the miRNeasy kit for PBMCs, and the RNeasy kit for mouse skin. immunoSEQ multiplex PCR using 35 Vbeta forward primers and 13 Jbeta reverse primers was used to amplify TCRbeta CDR3 regions.

The CDR3 spans 17 residues, from the cysteine through the phenylalanine. This entry keeps only the CDR3 DNA: 51 bases, framed from base 1. For CDR1 and CDR2, the germline V gene lists SGHTA and FQGNSA. V is clipped by 9 bases and J by 1 base, and the sequence between their germline boundaries is 24 bases long. What the study reported, not specific to this receptor: Higher clonality and more expanded CD8+ clones were observed in lesional scalp than in normal scalp, particularly in alopecia totalis/universalis, a finding suggestive of antigenic drive. Scalp TCR repertoire analysis is complicated because resident alphabeta T cells in normal human skin are also sequenced, whereas mouse skin is dominated by gammadelta T cells. Shared TCR sequences between patients were less evident than in mice, which may be partly attributable to HLA diversity in the patient population.

Comment on this clone: Its specific antigen is unknown. One base away there is no much larger clone; base qualities are not given.

The library was prepared using the immunoSEQ multiplex PCR assay. To provide template for TCR sequencing, every sample had RNA extracted and reverse transcribed into cDNA. First-strand cDNA was synthesized using SuperScript III with a 2:1 mix of oligo-dT and random hexamers. A synthetic immune receptor repertoire was used to assess amplification bias, and residual bias was removed computationally. On the study's bioinformatics: Raw reads were preprocessed to remove errors, and CDR3 was defined according to IMGT conventions as the region from the conserved cysteine to phenylalanine. Clonality was computed by normalizing Shannon entropy by log2 of the number of productive unique TCRs and subtracting the result from 1. CD4 or CD8 identity of scalp clones was inferred by cross-referencing scalp TCRbeta sequences with sorted blood CD4 and CD8 repertoires. TCRdb took this table from immuneACCESS and kept in-frame rearrangements with V and J called. Such tables lack part of the clones; where checked against another copy, unresolved V genes explain under half of the gap, and the rest is unexplained. The V and J calls and clone size are taken from that table; D and trimming were inferred from the DNA. Within this sample are roughly 150,000 clones, with less than 65% of them counted one time only. Roughly a fifth of the sample is taken by the ten largest.

This specimen's time point label, interpreted: baseline before oral tofacitinib. Lesional scalp punch biopsies and peripheral blood were obtained from alopecia areata patients. PBMCs were isolated by density centrifugation and stained for CD3, CD4 and CD8, and CD4+ and CD8+ T cells were sorted on a FACSAria. The sequence was obtained from a human donor with alopecia areata. The sequence links TRBV7-2 to TRBJ1-1; the D gene is not confidently resolved. The sequences come from CD8+ T cells sorted from blood, collected at week 0. The CDR3 reads CASGVIVRLSENTEAFF. The DNA sequence is as follows: TGTGCCAGTGGGGTTATCGTCAGACTGTCAGAGAACACTGAAGCTTTCTTT.